These 6 T cell receptor beta chains share one sample of origin, sequenced in a study of blood T cell repertoires in COVID-19. Only in-frame clones appear in the TCRdb table, and some are missing; sequencing was by immunoSEQ multiplex PCR. In the table there are hundreds of thousands of clones, around 85% of which are singletons. The sequencing input was PBMCs or T cells enriched from blood (not recorded which). The receptor source for this set is a woman aged 50 to 60 with acute COVID-19.

The chain combines TRBV3-1 (or the pseudogene TRBV3-2) with TRBJ1-2, with TRBD1 identical over 9 bases. The CDR3 contains 15 residues. V shed 1 base, J shed 5 bases, and the junction held 5 bases outside the gene matches. From germline, CDR1 is LGHDT and CDR2 YNNKEL (reference sequence). CDR3 DNA sequence: TGTGCCAGCAGCCAAGTAACAGGGGGCGGGTATGGCTACACCTTC. Translating gives CASSQVTGGGYGYTF.

The genes are TRBV5-1 and TRBJ1-1; TRBD1 is a possible D gene (6 bases). Germline V gene data show CDR1 as SGHRS and CDR2 as YFSETQ. The length of the CDR3 is 14 residues. Trimming removed 1 base at V and 7 bases at J, with 14 bases between. CDR3 sequence (DNA): TGCGCCAGCAGCTTGATCGGGGACACACATGAAGCTTTCTTT. This sequence encodes CASSLIGDTHEAFF.

The V gene is TRBV19, the J gene TRBJ2-5, with 7 nucleotides matching TRBD1. CDR1 and CDR2 from the germline V gene are LNHDA and SQIVND (reference sequence). V lost 6 bases to trimming and J lost 5 bases; unmatched junction nucleotides: 12. CDR3 length equals 15 residues. This CDR3 reads CASSRDRDAGETQYF. CDR3 DNA: TGTGCCAGTAGCAGGGACAGAGACGCGGGTGAGACCCAGTACTTC. The entire variable domain, with the rest obtained from reference TRBV19 and TRBJ2-5, is as follows: DGGITQSPKYLFRKEGQNVTLSCEQNLNHDAMYWYRQDPGQGLRLIYYSQIVNDFQKGDIAEGYSVSREKKESFPLTVTSAQKNPTAFYLCASSRDRDAGETQYFGPGTRLLVL.

V is TRBV7-9 and J is TRBJ1-2; the D gene is possibly TRBD1 (5 bases). From germline, CDR1 is SEHNR and CDR2 FQNEAQ (reference sequence). The CDR3 loop spans 12 amino acids. With 3 bases removed from V and 8 bases from J, the gap between germline ends came to 10 bases. The CDR3 protein is CASSFDSEGYTF. CDR3 DNA: TGTGCCAGCAGCTTCGACAGTGAGGGCTACACCTTC.

The chain has TRBV5-1 and TRBJ1-2, with D perhaps matching TRBD1 (5 bases). CDR1 is SGHRS and CDR2 is YFSETQ in the germline V gene. Trimming took off 4 bases at V and 8 bases at J, with 18 bases between the two ends. CDR3 length equals 14 residues. In DNA, the CDR3 is TGCGCCAGCAGCCCCTGGACCGGGGAGGGGGGCTACACCTTC. Protein: CASSPWTGEGGYTF.

This sequence joins TRBV2 and TRBJ2-1; the match to TRBD1 covers 7 bases. Germline trimming cut 6 bases from V and 7 bases from J; bases unmatched to any gene: 18. The CDR3 covers 17 residues. Germline loops: CDR1 SNHLY, CDR2 FYNNEI. The DNA for the CDR3 is TGTGCCAGCAGCCGTCCCGGGACAGTTTTGGCATCGAATGAGCAGTTCTTC. It yields the protein CASSRPGTVLASNEQFF. The variable domain in full, with the rest retrieved from reference TRBV2 and TRBJ2-1, is EPEVTQTPSHQVTQMGQEVILRCVPISNHLYFYWYRQILGQKVEFLVSFYNNEISEKSEIFDDQFSVERPDGSNFTLKIRSTKLEDSAMYFCASSRPGTVLASNEQFFGPGTRLTVL.